This paragraph covers one T cell receptor beta chain sequence. This specimen comes from a study of lymphopenia after photon versus proton radiotherapy. Using immunoSEQ multiplex PCR, the repertoire was profiled, and TCRdb retains in-frame clones only, with some absent. The sample lists about 5,000 clones; around 90% were seen once. This CDR3 is 14 amino acids long. The ends lost 6 bases at V and 5 bases at J; junction bases unmatched: 3. Germline lookup yields CDR1 MNHEY and CDR2 SVGAGI. The sequencing used peripheral blood, collected from a patient treated with photon-based radiotherapy. V gene TRBV6-5 combines with J gene TRBJ2-2; 10 bases are a match to TRBD2. The sequence was collected from a man aged 30 to 45 with gastric cancer. The CDR3 protein is CASSRTSGTGELFF. CDR3 coding DNA: TGTGCCAGCAGCCGGACTAGCGGTACCGGGGAGCTGTTTTTT.